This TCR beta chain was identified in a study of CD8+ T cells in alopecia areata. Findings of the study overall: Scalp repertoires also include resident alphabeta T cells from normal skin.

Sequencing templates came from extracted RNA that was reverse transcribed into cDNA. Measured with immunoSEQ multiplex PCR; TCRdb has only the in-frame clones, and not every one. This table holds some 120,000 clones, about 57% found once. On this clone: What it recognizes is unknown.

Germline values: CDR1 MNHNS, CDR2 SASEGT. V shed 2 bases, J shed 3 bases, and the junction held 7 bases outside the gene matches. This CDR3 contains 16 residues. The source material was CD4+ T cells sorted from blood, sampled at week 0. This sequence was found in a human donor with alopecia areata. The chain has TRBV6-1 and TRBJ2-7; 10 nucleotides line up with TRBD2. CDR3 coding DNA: TGTGCCAGCAGTGAAAGGAGTAGCGGGGGGATCTACGAGCAGTACTTC. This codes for CASSERSSGGIYEQYF.